A selection of T cell receptor beta chains follows, all from one sample in a study of beta chain features in type 1 diabetes. Assay: immunoSEQ multiplex PCR; the TCRdb copy retains only in-frame clones and omits some. The repertoire consists of roughly 250,000 clones, with over 9.5% occurring once and the leading ten covering under 0.045%. Sequenced: naive CD4+ T cells from blood. Receptor source: a woman younger than 35 in good health. The CDR3 runs from the conserved cysteine through the conserved F or W. Each record gives: V gene, J gene, clone size, D gene, CDR3 DNA, CDR3 protein. The D gene is left open where the match is weak. Rows give clone size only sometimes, using once, few, many, or a class for an expanded clone.

TRBV9	TRBJ2-1	NA	TRBD2	TGTGCCAGCAGCGTCCCTGGGACTAGCGGGGGCCCAAACCCGAATGAGCAGTTCTTC	CASSVPGTSGGPNPNEQFF
TRBV5-1	TRBJ1-1	NA	NA	TGCGCCAGCAGCTTGGCCCACGGAGGGGTCTACACTGAAGCTTTCTTT	CASSLAHGGVYTEAFF
TRBV27	TRBJ2-7	few	NA	TGTGCCAGCAGTACCCCCGGGGGAAGCTCTTACGAGCAGTACTTC	CASSTPGGSSYEQYF
TRBV11-2	TRBJ1-3	NA	TRBD1	TGTGCCAGCAGCTTCAGGGGGACATCTGGAAACACCATATATTTT	CASSFRGTSGNTIYF
TRBV7-2	TRBJ1-4	few	NA	TGTGCCAGCAGCTTAGTGTTTACAACTAATGAAAAACTGTTTTTT	CASSLVFTTNEKLFF
TRBV29-1	TRBJ2-1	few	NA	TGCAGCGTTGTAAATAGGAGCTCCTACAATGAGCAGTTCTTC	CSVVNRSSYNEQFF
TRBV18	TRBJ2-1	many	TRBD2	TGTGCCAGCCGTCCAAGCGGGGGGAACAATGAGCAGTTCTTC	CASRPSGGNNEQFF
TRBV18	TRBJ1-6	NA	NA	TGTGCCAGCTCACCAGGCGTATTGGGAGGCTCCTATAATTCACCCCTCCACTTT	CASSPGVLGGSYNSPLHF
TRBV30	TRBJ2-7	NA	NA	TGTGCCTGGAGTGTATCCCACTTAGCCCACGAGCAGTACTTC	CAWSVSHLAHEQYF
TRBV7-8	TRBJ1-5	NA	NA	TGTGCCAGCAGCTTAGCGCGGAGAGATCAGCCCCAGCATTTT	CASSLARRDQPQHF
TRBV15	TRBJ2-1	NA	TRBD2	TGTGCCACCAGCAGAGAGACTAGCGGGGGCTATGAGCAGTTCTTC	CATSRETSGGYEQFF
TRBV6-1	TRBJ2-3	few	NA	TGTGCCAGCACTCCGCTAGTCACAGATACGCAGTATTTT	CASTPLVTDTQYF
TRBV4-2	TRBJ2-3	NA	TRBD2	TGTGCCAGCAGCCAGGACGGGACTAGCGGAACCTCTAGCACAGATACGCAGTATTTT	CASSQDGTSGTSSTDTQYF
TRBV6-4	TRBJ2-1	NA	NA	TGTGCCAGCAGTACGGAGCTGTCATCCTACAATGAGCAGTTCTTC	CASSTELSSYNEQFF
TRBV21-1	TRBJ1-6	NA	NA	TGTGCCAGCAGCACCACTGACAGGGTGACAAGACCCCTCCACTTT	CASSTTDRVTRPLHF
TRBV29-1	TRBJ2-5	many	TRBD1	TGCAGCGGCTGGACAGGTGGGGAGACCCAGTACTTC	CSGWTGGETQYF
TRBV10-1	TRBJ2-1	NA	NA	TGCGCCAGCGGGTCGGGAAACTACAATGAGCAGTTCTTC	CASGSGNYNEQFF
TRBV7-2	TRBJ2-7	NA	TRBD2	TGTGCCAGCAGCTTCGGACTAGTAGACGAGCAGTACTTC	CASSFGLVDEQYF
TRBV9	TRBJ2-1	NA	TRBD2	TGTGCCAGCAGCACCCTTACTAGCGGTAATGAGCAGTTCTTC	CASSTLTSGNEQFF
TRBV7-9	TRBJ2-2	NA	TRBD1	TGTGCCAGCAGCTTCAGACGGCGCGGACAGGGAGTCGGCGGGGAGCTGTTTTTT	CASSFRRRGQGVGGELFF
TRBV6-5	TRBJ2-5	few	TRBD2	TGTGCCAGCACTACTAGCGGGAACCAAGAGACCCAGTACTTC	CASTTSGNQETQYF
TRBV11-2	TRBJ2-1	few	TRBD2	TGTGCCAGCAGCTCCCGGGGGCTAGCGGGAGGACCCCCCTACAATGAGCAGTTCTTC	CASSSRGLAGGPPYNEQFF
TRBV6-1	TRBJ2-5	NA	NA	TGTGCCAGCAGTTCCCTAGTAGGCCAAGAGACCCAGTACTTC	CASSSLVGQETQYF
TRBV2	TRBJ2-7	few	NA	TGTGCCAGCAAGGCAGGAACCGTCTACGAGCAGTACTTC	CASKAGTVYEQYF
TRBV13	TRBJ2-5	few	TRBD2	TGTGCCAGCAGCTTCCCTTCGGGGGGATTCGAAAAGACCCAGTACTTC	CASSFPSGGFEKTQYF
TRBV7-9	TRBJ2-2	few	TRBD1	TGTGCCAGCAGCTTAGGGGACAGGGGGTCCAACACCGGGGAGCTGTTTTTT	CASSLGDRGSNTGELFF
TRBV7-6	TRBJ2-7	few	NA	TGTGCCAGCAGCCGAGGACAGTACTCCTACGAGCAGTACTTC	CASSRGQYSYEQYF
TRBV27	TRBJ1-4	NA	NA	TGTGCCAGCAGTTTTCACAGGGCAACTAATGAAAAACTGTTTTTT	CASSFHRATNEKLFF
TRBV10-3	TRBJ1-3	few	NA	TGTGCCATTAGAGGAGAGGCCGACGGAAACACCATATATTTT	CAIRGEADGNTIYF
TRBV5-1	TRBJ2-3	NA	NA	TGCGCCAGCAGCTTAGGAGGGGCAGATACGCAGTATTTT	CASSLGGADTQYF
TRBV27	TRBJ1-2	few	NA	TGTGCCAGCAGTGCCCGGCCCCGCGGCTATGGCTACACCTTC	CASSARPRGYGYTF
TRBV7-2	TRBJ2-3	NA	NA	TGTGCCAGCAGCTTACCAGGACTGGCGGAGAATACGCAGTATTTT	CASSLPGLAENTQYF
TRBV5-1	TRBJ2-3	NA	TRBD2	TGCGCCAGCAGCTTGGGGATTAGCGGGAGAAAAGATACGCAGTATTTT	CASSLGISGRKDTQYF
TRBV4-1	TRBJ2-1	NA	TRBD2	TGCGCCAGCAGCCAGGAGGGACTAGCGGGAGGGTCCTCCTACAATGAGCAGTTCTTC	CASSQEGLAGGSSYNEQFF
TRBV7-8	TRBJ2-7	few	NA	TGTGCCAGCAGCTTAGTCTGGTCGGGGCTAGCGAAACGAGGCCACGAGCAGTACTTC	CASSLVWSGLAKRGHEQYF
TRBV7-2	TRBJ2-1	few	NA	TGTGCCAGCAGGACGTCGAGGGGAGGATACTACAATGAGCAGTTCTTC	CASRTSRGGYYNEQFF
TRBV7-8	TRBJ2-7	few	NA	TGTGCCAGCAGCTTATCGAGGGAACGCGAGCAGTACTTC	CASSLSREREQYF
TRBV7-9	TRBJ1-2	few	TRBD1	TGTGCCAGCAGCCGAGGACAGGGGGACTATGGCTACACCTTC	CASSRGQGDYGYTF
TRBV29-1	TRBJ2-6	NA	NA	TGCAGCGCCTTTACAGCTTCTGGGGCCAACATCCTGACTTTC	CSAFTASGANILTF
TRBV9	TRBJ2-7	NA	TRBD2	TGTGCCAGCAGCTTTAGCGGGGTCGGCTACGAGCAGTACTTC	CASSFSGVGYEQYF
TRBV11-1	TRBJ2-5	few	NA	TGTGCCAGCAGCTTGTCGACAGTTCAAGAGACCCAGTACTTC	CASSLSTVQETQYF
TRBV7-2	TRBJ2-1	few	NA	TGTGCCAGCAGCTTAGCGATCGGACAGTCCCGCAATGAGCAGTTCTTC	CASSLAIGQSRNEQFF